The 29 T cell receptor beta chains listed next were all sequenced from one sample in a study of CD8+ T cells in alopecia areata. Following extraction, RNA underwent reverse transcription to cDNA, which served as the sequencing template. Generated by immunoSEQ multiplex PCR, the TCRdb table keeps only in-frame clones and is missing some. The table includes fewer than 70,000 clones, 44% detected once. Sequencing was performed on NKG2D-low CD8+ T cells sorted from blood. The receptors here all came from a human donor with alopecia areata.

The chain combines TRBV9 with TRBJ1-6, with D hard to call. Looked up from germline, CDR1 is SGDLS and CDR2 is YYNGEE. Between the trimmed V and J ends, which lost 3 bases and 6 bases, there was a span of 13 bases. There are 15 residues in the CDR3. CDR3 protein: CASSDTGITNSPLHF. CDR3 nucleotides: TGTGCCAGCAGCGACACCGGGATAACTAATTCACCCCTCCACTTT.

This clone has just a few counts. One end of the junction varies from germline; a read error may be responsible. The CDR3: CASLPGLSDNEQFF. DNA of the CDR3: TGTGCCAGCCTACCGGGACTCTCCGACAATGAGCAGTTCTTC. V usage is TRBV7-9 and J usage is TRBJ2-1, with D maybe TRBD2 (6 bases). Germline V gene data show CDR1 as SEHNR and CDR2 as FQNEAQ (reference sequence). The CDR3 totals 14 residues.

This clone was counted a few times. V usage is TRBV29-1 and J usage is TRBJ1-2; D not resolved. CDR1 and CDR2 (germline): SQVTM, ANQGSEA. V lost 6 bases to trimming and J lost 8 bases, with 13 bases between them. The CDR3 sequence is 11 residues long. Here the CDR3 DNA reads TGCAGCGTCCCTAAGGCAATCGGCTACACCTTC. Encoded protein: CSVPKAIGYTF.

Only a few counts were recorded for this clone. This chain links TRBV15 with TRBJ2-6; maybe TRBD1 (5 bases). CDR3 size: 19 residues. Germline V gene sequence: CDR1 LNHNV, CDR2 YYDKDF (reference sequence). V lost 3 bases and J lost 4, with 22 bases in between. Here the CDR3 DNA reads TGTGCCACCAGCAGCCCACTTTCCAGGGTCCGGATCGGGGCCAACGTCCTGACTTTC. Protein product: CATSSPLSRVRIGANVLTF. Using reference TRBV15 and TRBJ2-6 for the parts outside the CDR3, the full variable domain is DAMVIQNPRYQVTQFGKPVTLSCSQTLNHNVMYWYQQKSSQAPKLLFHYYDKDFNNEADTPDNFQSRRPNTSFCFLDIRSPGLGDTAMYLCATSSPLSRVRIGANVLTFGAGSRLTVL.

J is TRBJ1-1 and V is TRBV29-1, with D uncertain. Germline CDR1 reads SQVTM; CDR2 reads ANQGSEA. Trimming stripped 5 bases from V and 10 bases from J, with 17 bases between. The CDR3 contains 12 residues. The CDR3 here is CSVPLGISGAFF. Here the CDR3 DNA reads TGCAGCGTTCCCCTAGGGATTTCAGGAGCTTTCTTT.

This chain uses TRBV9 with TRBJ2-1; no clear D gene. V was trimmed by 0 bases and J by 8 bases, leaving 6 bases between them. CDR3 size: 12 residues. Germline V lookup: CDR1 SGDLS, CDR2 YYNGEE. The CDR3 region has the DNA TGTGCCAGCAGCGTAGATGGGGATGAGCAGTTCTTC. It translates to CASSVDGDEQFF.

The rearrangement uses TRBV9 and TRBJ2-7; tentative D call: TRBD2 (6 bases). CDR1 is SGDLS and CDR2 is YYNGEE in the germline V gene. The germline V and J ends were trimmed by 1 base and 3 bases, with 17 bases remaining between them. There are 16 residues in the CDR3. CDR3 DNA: TGTGCCAGCAGCGTATCGGGGGACCACCGGGACTACGAGCAGTACTTC. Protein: CASSVSGDHRDYEQYF.

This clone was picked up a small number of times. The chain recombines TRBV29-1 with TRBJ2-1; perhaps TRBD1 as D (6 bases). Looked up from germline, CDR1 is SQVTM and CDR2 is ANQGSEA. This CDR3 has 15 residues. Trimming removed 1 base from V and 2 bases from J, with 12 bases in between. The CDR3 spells CSVEGGPPTYNEQFF. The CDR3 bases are TGCAGCGTTGAAGGGGGGCCACCGACCTACAATGAGCAGTTCTTC.

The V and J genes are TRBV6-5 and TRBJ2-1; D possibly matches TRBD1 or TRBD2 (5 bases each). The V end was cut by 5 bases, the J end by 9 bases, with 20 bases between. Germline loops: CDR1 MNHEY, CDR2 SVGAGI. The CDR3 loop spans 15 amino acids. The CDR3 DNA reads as TGTGCCAGCAGTCGCCAGCGACGGGGCCAGGTTGAGCAGTTCTTC. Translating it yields CASSRQRRGQVEQFF.

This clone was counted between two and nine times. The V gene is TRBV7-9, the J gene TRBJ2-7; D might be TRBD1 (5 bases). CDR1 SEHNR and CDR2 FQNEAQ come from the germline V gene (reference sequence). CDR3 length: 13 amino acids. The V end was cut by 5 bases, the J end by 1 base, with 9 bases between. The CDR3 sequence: CASSAAGSYEQYF. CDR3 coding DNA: TGTGCCAGCAGCGCCGCAGGGTCCTACGAGCAGTACTTC.

The DNA of the CDR3 is TGTGCCAGCAGCGACCCAATTTACGCGGGAGGCCGTGATACGCAGTATTTT. Amino acid sequence: CASSDPIYAGGRDTQYF. The V and J genes are TRBV9 and TRBJ2-3, with 8 bases identical to TRBD2. The junction had 15 bases not matched to a gene; V was cut back by 3 bases and J by 6 bases. In germline, CDR1 is SGDLS, CDR2 YYNGEE. CDR3 size: 17 residues.

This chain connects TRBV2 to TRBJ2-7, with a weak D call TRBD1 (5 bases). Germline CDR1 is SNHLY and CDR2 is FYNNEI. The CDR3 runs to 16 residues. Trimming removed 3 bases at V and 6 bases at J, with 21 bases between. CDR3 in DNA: TGTGCCAGCAGTGAGGGGCGATTTACCTACGAGTCCGAGCAGTACTTC. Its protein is CASSEGRFTYESEQYF.

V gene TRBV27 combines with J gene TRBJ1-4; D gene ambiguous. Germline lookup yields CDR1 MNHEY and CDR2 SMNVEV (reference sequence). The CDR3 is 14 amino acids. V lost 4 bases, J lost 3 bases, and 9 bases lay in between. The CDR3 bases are TGTGCCAGCAGTTCCACCGCGGCTAATGAAAAACTGTTTTTT. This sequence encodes CASSSTAANEKLFF.

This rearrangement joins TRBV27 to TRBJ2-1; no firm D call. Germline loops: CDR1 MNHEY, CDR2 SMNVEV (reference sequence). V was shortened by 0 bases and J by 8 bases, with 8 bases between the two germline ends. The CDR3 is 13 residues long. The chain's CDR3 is CASSLSIVYEQFF. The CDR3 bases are TGTGCCAGCAGTTTATCTATCGTCTATGAGCAGTTCTTC.

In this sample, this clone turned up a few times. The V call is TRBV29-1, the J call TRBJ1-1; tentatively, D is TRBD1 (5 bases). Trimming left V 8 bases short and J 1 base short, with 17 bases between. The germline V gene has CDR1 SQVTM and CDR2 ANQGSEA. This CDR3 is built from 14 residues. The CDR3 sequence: CSTITPGGNTEAFF. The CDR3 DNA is TGCAGCACCATCACCCCCGGGGGGAACACTGAAGCTTTCTTT. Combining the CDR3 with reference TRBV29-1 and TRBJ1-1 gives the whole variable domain SAVISQKPSRDICQRGTSLTIQCQVDSQVTMMFWYRQQPGQSLTLIATANQGSEATYESGFVIDKFPISRPNLTFSTLTVSNMSPEDSSIYLCSTITPGGNTEAFFGQGTRLTVV.

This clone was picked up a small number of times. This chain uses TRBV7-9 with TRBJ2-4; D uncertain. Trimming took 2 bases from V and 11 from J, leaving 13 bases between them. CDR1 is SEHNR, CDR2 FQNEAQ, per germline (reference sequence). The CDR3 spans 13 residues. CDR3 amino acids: CASSLTVGHLQYF. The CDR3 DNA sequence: TGTGCCAGCAGCTTAACCGTGGGTCATCTTCAGTACTTC. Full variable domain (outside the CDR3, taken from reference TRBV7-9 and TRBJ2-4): DTGVSQNPRHKITKRGQNVTFRCDPISEHNRLYWYRQTLGQGPEFLTYFQNEAQLEKSRLLSDRFSAERPKGSFSTLEIQRTEQGDSAMYLCASSLTVGHLQYFGAGTRLSVL.

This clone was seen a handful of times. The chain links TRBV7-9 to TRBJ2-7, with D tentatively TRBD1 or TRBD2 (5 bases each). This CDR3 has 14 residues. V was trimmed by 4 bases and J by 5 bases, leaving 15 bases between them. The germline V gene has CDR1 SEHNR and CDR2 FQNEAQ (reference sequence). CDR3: CASSYGAARNEQYF. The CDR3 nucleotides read TGTGCCAGCAGCTACGGGGCCGCCAGAAACGAGCAGTACTTC.

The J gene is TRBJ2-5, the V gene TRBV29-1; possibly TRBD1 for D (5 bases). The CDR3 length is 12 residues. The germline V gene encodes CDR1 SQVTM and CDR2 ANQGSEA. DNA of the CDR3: TGCAGTGCCTGCCGGGTGGGGCAGGCCCAGTACTTC. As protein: CSACRVGQAQYF.

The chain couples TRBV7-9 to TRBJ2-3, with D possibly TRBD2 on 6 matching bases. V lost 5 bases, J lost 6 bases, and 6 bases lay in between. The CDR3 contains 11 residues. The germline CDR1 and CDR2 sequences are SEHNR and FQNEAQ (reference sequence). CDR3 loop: CASSRGDTQYF. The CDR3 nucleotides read TGTGCCAGCAGCCGGGGGGATACGCAGTATTTT.

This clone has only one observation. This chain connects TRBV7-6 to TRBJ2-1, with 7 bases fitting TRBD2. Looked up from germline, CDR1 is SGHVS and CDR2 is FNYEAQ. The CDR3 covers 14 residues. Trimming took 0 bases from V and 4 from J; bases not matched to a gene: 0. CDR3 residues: CASSLAGGYNEQFF. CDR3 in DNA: TGTGCCAGCAGCTTAGCGGGGGGGTACAATGAGCAGTTCTTC.

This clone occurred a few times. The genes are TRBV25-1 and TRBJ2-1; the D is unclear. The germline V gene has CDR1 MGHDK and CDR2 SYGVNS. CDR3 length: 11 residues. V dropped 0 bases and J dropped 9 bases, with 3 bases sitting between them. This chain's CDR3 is CASSEYSEQFF. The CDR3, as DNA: TGTGCCAGCAGTGAATATAGTGAGCAGTTCTTC.

DNA for the CDR3: TGCAGCGTTGAAGATCTATGGGACTCAAGCTACACCTTC. Translating gives CSVEDLWDSSYTF. The chain couples TRBV29-1 to TRBJ1-2; a weak D match, TRBD1 (5 bases). This CDR3 contains 13 residues. Trimming pared 0 bases from V and 9 bases from J, leaving 14 bases between. Germline-derived CDR1 and CDR2 are SQVTM and ANQGSEA.

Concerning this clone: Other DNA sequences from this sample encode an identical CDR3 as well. The CDR3 spells CASSLGNEQFF. DNA of the CDR3: TGTGCCAGCAGTTTAGGTAATGAGCAGTTCTTC. V gene TRBV27 combines with J gene TRBJ2-1, with unresolved D. With 2 bases removed from V and 7 bases from J, the gap between germline ends came to 3 bases. Germline lookup yields CDR1 MNHEY and CDR2 SMNVEV (reference sequence). The CDR3 totals 11 residues.

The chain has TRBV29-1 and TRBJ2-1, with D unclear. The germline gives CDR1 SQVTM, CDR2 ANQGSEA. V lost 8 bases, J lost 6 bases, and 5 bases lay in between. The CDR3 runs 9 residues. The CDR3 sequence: CSPSNEQFF. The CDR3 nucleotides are TGCAGCCCCTCCAATGAGCAGTTCTTC.

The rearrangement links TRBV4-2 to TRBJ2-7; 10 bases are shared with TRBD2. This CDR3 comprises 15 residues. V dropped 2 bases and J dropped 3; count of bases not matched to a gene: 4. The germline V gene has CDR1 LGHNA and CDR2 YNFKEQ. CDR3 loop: CASSQWLAGDYEQYF. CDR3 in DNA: TGTGCCAGCAGCCAATGGCTAGCGGGAGACTACGAGCAGTACTTC.

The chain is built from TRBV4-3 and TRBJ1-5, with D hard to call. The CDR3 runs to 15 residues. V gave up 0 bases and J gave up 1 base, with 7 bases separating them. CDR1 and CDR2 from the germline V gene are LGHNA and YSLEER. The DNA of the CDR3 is TGCGCCAGCAGCCAAGATTCGGTGAGCAATCAGCCCCAGCATTTT. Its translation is CASSQDSVSNQPQHF.

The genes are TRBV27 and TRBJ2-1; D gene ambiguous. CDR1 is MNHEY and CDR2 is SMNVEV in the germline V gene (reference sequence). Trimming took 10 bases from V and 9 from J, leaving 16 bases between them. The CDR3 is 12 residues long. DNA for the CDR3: TGTGCCATCCGGCAAACCTCGGGTGAGCAGTTCTTC. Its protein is CAIRQTSGEQFF.

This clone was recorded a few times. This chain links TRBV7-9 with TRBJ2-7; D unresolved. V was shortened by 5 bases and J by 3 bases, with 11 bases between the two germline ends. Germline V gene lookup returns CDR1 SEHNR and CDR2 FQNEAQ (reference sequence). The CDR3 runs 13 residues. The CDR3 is CASSPRTNYEQYF. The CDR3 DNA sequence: TGTGCCAGCAGCCCCCGAACCAACTACGAGCAGTACTTC.

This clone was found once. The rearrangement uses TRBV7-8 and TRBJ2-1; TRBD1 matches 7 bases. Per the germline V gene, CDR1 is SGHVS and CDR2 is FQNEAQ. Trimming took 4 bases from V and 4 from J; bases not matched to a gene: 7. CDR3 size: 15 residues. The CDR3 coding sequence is TGTGCCAGCAGCTCAACAGGGGTCGCGTACAATGAGCAGTTCTTC. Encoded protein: CASSSTGVAYNEQFF.